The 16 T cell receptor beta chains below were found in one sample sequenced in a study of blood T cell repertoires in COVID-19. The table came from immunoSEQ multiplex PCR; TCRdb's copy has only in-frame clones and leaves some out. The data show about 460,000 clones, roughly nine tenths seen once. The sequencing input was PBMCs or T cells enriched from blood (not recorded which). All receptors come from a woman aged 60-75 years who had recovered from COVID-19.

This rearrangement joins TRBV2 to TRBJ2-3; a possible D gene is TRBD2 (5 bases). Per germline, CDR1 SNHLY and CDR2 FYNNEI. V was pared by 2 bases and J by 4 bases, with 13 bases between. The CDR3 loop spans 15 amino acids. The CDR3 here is CASSERGFGPDTQYF. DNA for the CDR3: TGTGCCAGCAGTGAACGCGGGTTTGGTCCAGATACGCAGTATTTT.

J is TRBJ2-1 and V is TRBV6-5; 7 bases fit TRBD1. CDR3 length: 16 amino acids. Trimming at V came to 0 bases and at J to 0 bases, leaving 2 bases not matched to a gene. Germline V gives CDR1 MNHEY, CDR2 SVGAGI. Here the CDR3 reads CASSYSRTGSYNEQFF. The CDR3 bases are TGTGCCAGCAGTTACTCCCGGACAGGCTCCTACAATGAGCAGTTCTTC.

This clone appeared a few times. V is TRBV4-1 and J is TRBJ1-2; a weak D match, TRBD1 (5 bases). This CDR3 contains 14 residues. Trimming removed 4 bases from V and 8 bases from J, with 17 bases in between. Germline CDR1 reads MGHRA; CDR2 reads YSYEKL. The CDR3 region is CASSRVQVLGGYTF. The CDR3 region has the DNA TGCGCCAGCAGCCGGGTACAGGTCCTAGGGGGCTACACCTTC.

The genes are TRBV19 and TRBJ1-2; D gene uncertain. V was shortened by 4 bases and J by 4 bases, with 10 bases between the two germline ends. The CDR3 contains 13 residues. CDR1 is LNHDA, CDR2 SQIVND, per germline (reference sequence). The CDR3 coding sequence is TGTGCCAGTAGTACCCCCCCCCTCTATGGCTACACCTTC. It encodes CASSTPPLYGYTF.

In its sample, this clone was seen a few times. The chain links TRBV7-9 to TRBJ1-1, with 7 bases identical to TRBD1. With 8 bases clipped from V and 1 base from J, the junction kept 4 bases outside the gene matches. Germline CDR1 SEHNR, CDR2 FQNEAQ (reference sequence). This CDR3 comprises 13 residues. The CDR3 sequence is CASSRGRNTEAFF. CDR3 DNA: TGTGCCAGCTCTAGGGGGCGGAACACTGAAGCTTTCTTT. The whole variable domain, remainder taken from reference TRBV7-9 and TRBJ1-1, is DTGVSQNPRHKITKRGQNVTFRCDPISEHNRLYWYRQTLGQGPEFLTYFQNEAQLEKSRLLSDRFSAERPKGSFSTLEIQRTEQGDSAMYLCASSRGRNTEAFFGQGTRLTVV.

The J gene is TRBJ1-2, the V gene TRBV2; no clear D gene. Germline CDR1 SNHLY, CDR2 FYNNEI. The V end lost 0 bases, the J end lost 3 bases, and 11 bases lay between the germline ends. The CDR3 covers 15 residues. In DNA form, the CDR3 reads TGTGCCAGCAGTGAAGCTACAGTTCTTTACTATGGCTACACCTTC. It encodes CASSEATVLYYGYTF.

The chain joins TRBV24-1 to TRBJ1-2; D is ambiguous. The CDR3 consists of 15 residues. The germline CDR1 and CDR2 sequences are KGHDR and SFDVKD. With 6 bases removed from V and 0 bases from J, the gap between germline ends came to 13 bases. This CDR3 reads CATSPALGPNYGYTF. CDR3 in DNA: TGTGCCACCAGTCCCGCGCTTGGGCCTAACTATGGCTACACCTTC.

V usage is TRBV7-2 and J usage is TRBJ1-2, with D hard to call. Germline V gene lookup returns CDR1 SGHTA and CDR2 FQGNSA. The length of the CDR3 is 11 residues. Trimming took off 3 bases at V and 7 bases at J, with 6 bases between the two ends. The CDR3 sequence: CASSFYSGYTF. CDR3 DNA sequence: TGTGCCAGCAGCTTCTATAGTGGCTACACCTTC.

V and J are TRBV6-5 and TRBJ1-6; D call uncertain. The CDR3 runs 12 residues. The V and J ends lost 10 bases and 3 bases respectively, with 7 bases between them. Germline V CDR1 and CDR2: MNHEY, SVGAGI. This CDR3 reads CATLGYNSPLHF. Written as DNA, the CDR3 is TGTGCCACGCTAGGCTATAATTCACCCCTCCACTTT.

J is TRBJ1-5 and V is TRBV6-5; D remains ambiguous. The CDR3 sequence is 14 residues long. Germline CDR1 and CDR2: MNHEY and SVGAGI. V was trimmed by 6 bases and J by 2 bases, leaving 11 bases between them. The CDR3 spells CASRREGGNQPQHF. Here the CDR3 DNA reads TGTGCCAGCAGGAGGGAGGGTGGCAATCAGCCCCAGCATTTT.

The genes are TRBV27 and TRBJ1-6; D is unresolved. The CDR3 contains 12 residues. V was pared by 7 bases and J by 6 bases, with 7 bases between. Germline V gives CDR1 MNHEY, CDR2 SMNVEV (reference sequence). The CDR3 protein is CASTHPNSPLHF. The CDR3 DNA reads TGTGCCAGCACCCATCCTAATTCACCCCTCCACTTT.

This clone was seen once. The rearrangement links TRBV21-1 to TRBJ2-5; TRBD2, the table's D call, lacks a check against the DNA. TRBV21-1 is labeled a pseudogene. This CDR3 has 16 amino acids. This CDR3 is CASRVWTSGGEETQYF. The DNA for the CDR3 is TGTGCCAGCAGGGTATGGACTAGCGGGGGGGAAGAGACCCAGTACTTC.

The CDR3 nucleotides read TGTGCCAGCAGCTTGTCGGTGGAGGATCAGCCCCAGCATTTT. This translates into CASSLSVEDQPQHF. The gene calls are TRBV5-6 and TRBJ1-5, with no clear D. The CDR3 is 14 amino acids. V lost 1 base, J lost 5 bases, and 10 bases lay in between. Looked up from germline, CDR1 is SGHDT and CDR2 is YYEEEE.

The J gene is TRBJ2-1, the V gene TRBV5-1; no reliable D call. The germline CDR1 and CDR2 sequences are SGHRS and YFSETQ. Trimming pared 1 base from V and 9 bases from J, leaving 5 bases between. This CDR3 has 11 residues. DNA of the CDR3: TGCGCCAGCAGCTTGTCCGGTGAGCAGTTCTTC. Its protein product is CASSLSGEQFF.

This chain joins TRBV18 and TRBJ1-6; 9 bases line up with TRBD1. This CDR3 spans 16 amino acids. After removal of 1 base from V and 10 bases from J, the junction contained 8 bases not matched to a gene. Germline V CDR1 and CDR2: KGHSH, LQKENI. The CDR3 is CASSPQGDRAGSPLHF. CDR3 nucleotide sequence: TGTGCCAGCTCACCACAGGGGGACAGGGCAGGGTCACCCCTCCACTTT.

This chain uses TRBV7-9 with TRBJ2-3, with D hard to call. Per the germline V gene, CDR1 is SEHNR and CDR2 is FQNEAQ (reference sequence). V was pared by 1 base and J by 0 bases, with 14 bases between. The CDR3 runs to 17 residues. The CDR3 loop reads CASSLGWAGISTDTQYF. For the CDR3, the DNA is TGTGCCAGCAGCTTAGGTTGGGCAGGCATTAGCACAGATACGCAGTATTTT.